One sample yielded the 5 T cell receptor beta chains listed below, sequenced in a study of shared clonotypes between healthy human individuals (dated by TCRdb to the early 2020s). CD8 naive samples consisted of CD45RO-negative cells that were positively selected for CCR7, yielding a CD45RA+CCR7+ population without TemRA cells. The library was produced with the immunoSEQ multiplex PCR assay. This immuneACCESS table, as held by TCRdb, lists in-frame sequences with V and J called but not all clones. Of the missing ones, under half trace to an unresolved V gene in checked studies; the others have no known cause. The sample table records about 750,000 clones; more than 85% of these occur just once. The top ten hold around 24% of the sample. The specimen was naive CD8+ T cells sorted from blood. Reading the label with the study, this specimen's cell subset or site is: CD45RA+CCR7+. These TCRs come from a man younger than 45 in good health.

This clone was counted a few times. A far larger clone is a single base away, which makes a read error likely. The identical CDR3 is also encoded by other nucleotide sequences in the sample. The V and J genes are TRBV27 and TRBJ2-1; no reliable D call. Per the germline V gene, CDR1 is MNHEY and CDR2 is SMNVEV (reference sequence). This CDR3 has 13 amino acids. Trimming pared 4 bases from V and 0 bases from J, leaving 4 bases between. The CDR3 loop is CASSSGSYNEQFF. Here the CDR3 DNA reads TGTGCCAGCAGTTCGGGCTCCTACAATGAGCAGTTCTTC.

The rearrangement joins TRBV2 to TRBJ2-7; D remains ambiguous. Germline CDR1 is SNHLY and CDR2 is FYNNEI. The ends were cut back, 2 bases at V and 4 bases at J, with 6 bases in the middle. The length of the CDR3 is 12 residues. DNA of the CDR3: TGTGCCAGCAGTGAATATCGATACGAGCAGTACTTC. Translated, it gives CASSEYRYEQYF.

The chain employs TRBV15 and TRBJ2-1; 9 positions match TRBD2. After removal of 5 bases from V and 3 bases from J, the junction contained 11 bases not matched to a gene. This CDR3 has 17 residues. Germline assignment: CDR1 LNHNV and CDR2 YYDKDF (reference sequence). CDR3 bases: TGTGCCACCAGCGGGGGGCGGGAGGGCCTTTACTACAATGAGCAGTTCTTC. The encoded protein is CATSGGREGLYYNEQFF.

In this sample, this clone turned up a few times. The chain is built from TRBV7-9 and TRBJ1-2; D gene ambiguous. CDR1 is SEHNR and CDR2 is FQNEAQ in the germline V gene (reference sequence). The length of the CDR3 is 15 residues. Trimming took off 5 bases at V and 0 bases at J, with 13 bases between the two ends. The CDR3 sequence is CASSRYTETNYGYTF. The CDR3 DNA sequence: TGTGCCAGCAGCCGATATACTGAGACTAACTATGGCTACACCTTC. The variable domain in full, with the rest retrieved from reference TRBV7-9 and TRBJ1-2, is DTGVSQNPRHKITKRGQNVTFRCDPISEHNRLYWYRQTLGQGPEFLTYFQNEAQLEKSRLLSDRFSAERPKGSFSTLEIQRTEQGDSAMYLCASSRYTETNYGYTFGSGTRLTVV.

This sequence joins TRBV9 and TRBJ2-5; 9 bases line up with TRBD2. The V and J ends lost 2 bases and 1 base, in that order; junction bases with no gene match: 9. The germline CDR1 and CDR2 sequences are SGDLS and YYNGEE. The CDR3 has 17 residues. The CDR3 DNA follows: TGTGCCAGCAGCGTTGGGTGGCCTAGCGGGATCCAAGAGACCCAGTACTTC. It specifies CASSVGWPSGIQETQYF.